The clone carrying this T cell receptor (beta chain) was counted between two and nine times. This sample was included in a study of T-cell reconstitution after alpha-beta-depleted transplantation in children. The V end was cut by 2 bases, the J end by 1 base, with 8 bases between. The CDR3 spans 14 residues. The germline V gene encodes CDR1 KGHSH and CDR2 LQKENI. The TCRbeta library incorporated unique molecular identifiers. Each CDR3 protein gets one entry after TCRdb re-called the PCR reads with MiXCR. The sample shows about 540,000 distinct CDR3 sequences, around 18% of them seen only once. The sequencing used PBMCs from the stem cell graft donor, collected from the stem cell graft. The gene calls are TRBV18 and TRBJ1-1; no clear D. The sequence came from a human donor who donated a stem cell graft to a child with acute lymphoblastic leukemia. The CDR3 DNA is TGTGCCAGCTCACCATTTGGCAGGAACACTGAAGCTTTCTTT. It translates to CASSPFGRNTEAFF.